This TCR beta chain came from a study of neurological immune-mediated disorders. Unsorted libraries used 2 million PBMCs kept at -80 degrees C. Trimming stripped 2 bases from V and 4 bases from J, with 12 bases between. The CDR3 loop spans 15 amino acids. Germline CDR1 and CDR2: LNHDA and SQIVND (reference sequence). About this clonotype itself: Its cognate antigen is unknown.

Whole-study results and caveats: HTLV-1-associated myelopathy had the most TCR clonal expansion, whereas multiple sclerosis had the least (lower than in healthy controls). Phylogenetically, 18 of 34 multiple sclerosis patients' repertoires fell into one related-CDR3 cluster, a possible signature.

The cDNA was produced through 5'RACE with 10-nucleotide random UMIs. TCRdb recomputed calls from the 5' RACE reads with MiXCR, one row per CDR3 protein. Altogether 54,000 or so distinct CDR3 sequences are present, roughly 3.5% being singletons, with the ten largest covering about 3.1%. The clonotype comes from a woman between 25 and 40 years old with multiple sclerosis. The chain has TRBV19 and TRBJ2-1; D possibly corresponds to TRBD2 (6 bases). Sequences were obtained from PBMCs. The CDR3 DNA reads as TGTGCCAGTAGTATAAGGCTAGCGCCGTACAATGAGCAGTTCTTC. As protein: CASSIRLAPYNEQFF.